The 5 T cell receptor beta chains below were found in one sample sequenced in a study of cytomegalovirus exposure and HLA in healthy donors. Amplification used 60 Vbeta primers and 13 Jbeta primers. The assay was immunoSEQ multiplex PCR, and TCRdb's table has in-frame clones only and misses some. Of around 150,000 clones in the sample, roughly 90% are singletons; the top ten hold roughly 0.5%. The specimen sequenced was PBMCs. The receptors come from a woman in her thirties or forties in good health and CMV-seronegative.

The gene calls are TRBV11-2 and TRBJ2-7; 10 nucleotides align to TRBD2. Germline V gene sequence: CDR1 SGHAT, CDR2 FQNNGV. This CDR3 contains 15 residues. The V segment lost 5 bases and the J segment 7 bases; nucleotides outside the gene matches: 11. The CDR3 is CASSPGLAGVDEQYF. CDR3 bases: TGTGCCAGCAGCCCTGGGCTAGCGGGAGTGGATGAGCAGTACTTC.

The J gene is TRBJ2-7, the V gene TRBV7-6; 12 nucleotides match TRBD2. CDR1 and CDR2 from the germline V gene are SGHVS and FNYEAQ. The CDR3 has 16 amino acids. V trimming: 5 bases; J trimming: 3 bases; junction bases outside the gene matches: 8. CDR3 sequence reads: CASSLWTSGTYYEQYF. In DNA form, the CDR3 reads TGTGCCAGCAGCCTTTGGACTAGCGGGACATACTACGAGCAGTACTTC.

This clone was recorded only once. Different DNA sequences within this sample yield the same CDR3. The chain recombines TRBV28 with TRBJ2-7; no firm D call. Trimming stripped 3 bases from V and 3 bases from J, with 6 bases between. The CDR3 sequence is 12 residues long. CDR1 and CDR2 (germline): MDHEN, SYDVKM. The CDR3 spells CASSFSLYEQYF. The CDR3 nucleotides read TGTGCCAGCAGTTTTTCCCTCTACGAGCAGTACTTC.

Of note for this clone: This same CDR3 is encoded by further DNA sequences in the sample. The chain joins TRBV30 to TRBJ2-3; D not certain. Per germline, CDR1 GTSNPN and CDR2 SVGIG (reference sequence). The CDR3 consists of 13 residues. The germline V and J ends were trimmed by 0 bases and 4 bases, with 8 bases remaining between them. CDR3 sequence (DNA): TGTGCCTGGAGTGTACGTCGCGCAGATACGCAGTATTTT. This translates into CAWSVRRADTQYF.

The chain links TRBV10-3 to TRBJ2-7; 8 nucleotides agree with TRBD1. CDR1 is ENHRY and CDR2 is SYGVKD in the germline V gene. The V segment lost 4 bases and the J segment 1 base; nucleotides outside the gene matches: 9. This CDR3 is 16 amino acids long. CDR3 residues: CAISVKETGGSYEQYF. The CDR3 DNA is TGTGCCATCAGTGTTAAGGAAACAGGGGGTTCCTACGAGCAGTACTTC.